A single sample gave rise to the 17 T cell receptor beta chains below, sequenced in a study of blood T cell repertoires in COVID-19. Clones were sequenced by immunoSEQ multiplex PCR, and TCRdb holds only the in-frame ones, with some missing. Of a few hundred thousand clones in the sample, approximately 80% were seen once. Sequenced material: peripheral blood. These receptors came from a human donor in a cohort sampled during active COVID-19.

The V call is TRBV28, the J call TRBJ2-5, with 7 bases lining up with TRBD1. V lost 3 bases to trimming and J lost 13 bases; unmatched junction nucleotides: 14. This CDR3 contains 14 residues. Germline loops: CDR1 MDHEN, CDR2 SYDVKM. Here the CDR3 DNA reads TGTGCCAGCAGTTTCGAGGACAGGCCTCCCTCCTCGTACTTC. Protein product: CASSFEDRPPSSYF.

V usage is TRBV29-1 and J usage is TRBJ1-1; 8 bases line up with TRBD1. This CDR3 comprises 14 residues. The germline V gene has CDR1 SQVTM and CDR2 ANQGSEA. Trimming cost V 7 bases and J 7 bases; bases outside gene matches: 14. CDR3 amino acids: CSGRKTGENYEAFF. The CDR3, as DNA: TGCAGCGGAAGGAAGACAGGGGAAAACTATGAAGCTTTCTTT.

This clone appeared once. The CDR3 reads CASSLVGSLTDTQYF. The CDR3 nucleotides are TGTGCCAGCAGCTTAGTGGGCAGCCTCACAGATACGCAGTATTTT. The chain combines TRBV11-2 with TRBJ2-3; D call uncertain. The V gene lost 1 base and the J gene lost 2 bases, with 10 bases spanning the gap. Germline loops: CDR1 SGHAT, CDR2 FQNNGV. The CDR3 loop spans 15 amino acids.

V and J are TRBV5-4 and TRBJ2-3; TRBD2 matches 10 bases. This CDR3 region has 14 residues. Germline V gene data show CDR1 as SGHNT and CDR2 as YYREEE (reference sequence). The ends lost 3 bases at V and 6 bases at J; junction bases unmatched: 4. CDR3 residues: CASSWGTSADTQYF. The CDR3 nucleotides read TGTGCCAGCAGCTGGGGGACTAGCGCCGATACGCAGTATTTT.

The chain is built from TRBV7-9 and TRBJ2-3, with D uncertain. CDR3 length equals 16 residues. Trimming pared 5 bases from V and 0 bases from J, leaving 15 bases between. Germline CDR1 is SEHNR and CDR2 is FQNEAQ (reference sequence). CDR3 sequence: CASSPFGLSSTDTQYF. Here the CDR3 DNA reads TGTGCCAGCAGCCCCTTTGGGCTTTCTAGCACAGATACGCAGTATTTT.

This rearrangement joins TRBV5-1 to TRBJ1-1; the D gene is possibly TRBD1 (5 bases). The V gene's germline CDR1 is SGHRS and CDR2 YFSETQ. Trimming removed 5 bases from V and 0 bases from J, with 17 bases in between. CDR3 length: 16 residues. The CDR3 DNA follows: TGCGCCAGCAGGAAGGACACCGGTCGTATGAACACTGAAGCTTTCTTT. This gives the protein CASRKDTGRMNTEAFF.

Remarks on this clone: An end of the junction does not agree with germline; a read error may underlie this. The chain is built from TRBV7-7 and TRBJ2-3; TRBD1 is a possible D gene (10 bases). CDR3 length: 16 residues. Germline CDR1 is SSHAT and CDR2 is FNYEAQ (reference sequence). The CDR3 bases are TGTGCTAGCAGCCCGACAGCGGGGGGACAGGGGAATACGCAGTATTTT. It specifies CASSPTAGGQGNTQYF.

The genes are TRBV2 and TRBJ2-1; TRBD2 matches at 9 bases. The CDR3 has 14 residues. V dropped 6 bases and J dropped 7; count of bases not matched to a gene: 7. The germline V gene has CDR1 SNHLY and CDR2 FYNNEI. This chain's CDR3 is CASSLLAGYNEQFF. The CDR3 nucleotides are TGTGCCAGCAGCTTACTAGCGGGTTATAATGAGCAGTTCTTC. The whole variable domain, remainder taken from reference TRBV2 and TRBJ2-1, is EPEVTQTPSHQVTQMGQEVILRCVPISNHLYFYWYRQILGQKVEFLVSFYNNEISEKSEIFDDQFSVERPDGSNFTLKIRSTKLEDSAMYFCASSLLAGYNEQFFGPGTRLTVL.

The J gene is TRBJ1-5, the V gene TRBV28, with a tentative D call TRBD1 (5 bases). The length of the CDR3 is 16 residues. Deletions cut 5 bases from V and 1 base from J, with 15 bases between. Germline values: CDR1 MDHEN, CDR2 SYDVKM. The CDR3 nucleotides read TGTGCCAGCAGTGGGGTGGAGGGGTTGAGCAATCAGCCCCAGCATTTT. Translating gives CASSGVEGLSNQPQHF.

The V gene is TRBV5-4, the J gene TRBJ2-5; TRBD2 is a possible D gene (6 bases). CDR3 length: 13 amino acids. V gave up 6 bases and J gave up 4 bases, with 13 bases separating them. Germline V gene data show CDR1 as SGHNT and CDR2 as YYREEE (reference sequence). This CDR3 is CASTPRRGETQYF. CDR3 sequence (DNA): TGTGCCAGCACACCCAGGAGGGGAGAGACCCAGTACTTC. Filled out from reference TRBV5-4 and TRBJ2-5, the complete variable domain reads ETGVTQSPTHLIKTRGQQVTLRCSSQSGHNTVSWYQQALGQGPQFIFQYYREEENGRGNFPPRFSGLQFPNYSSELNVNALELDDSALYLCASTPRRGETQYFGPGTRLLVL.

The chain uses TRBV14 and TRBJ2-2; TRBD2 aligns across 10 bases. Germline trimming cut 4 bases from V and 2 bases from J; bases unmatched to any gene: 4. CDR1 is SGHDN, CDR2 FVKESK, per germline. The CDR3 totals 16 residues. This chain's CDR3 is CASSRGLAVNTGELFF. The CDR3 DNA sequence: TGTGCCAGCAGCCGAGGACTAGCGGTAAACACCGGGGAGCTGTTTTTT.

CDR3 amino acids: CASSRGGRGVGTAYEQYF. DNA of the CDR3: TGTGCCAGCAGCAGGGGGGGAAGAGGAGTGGGCACCGCCTACGAGCAGTACTTC. V is TRBV9 and J is TRBJ2-7; D is possibly TRBD2 (7 bases). Trimming cost V 4 bases and J 2 bases, with 25 bases left between them. The CDR3 extends over 18 amino acids. Germline CDR1 and CDR2: SGDLS and YYNGEE.

This clone came up once. J is TRBJ1-2 and V is TRBV21-1; the table calls TRBD1, which could not be checked here. TRBV21-1 is assigned pseudogene status. The CDR3 covers 18 residues. The CDR3 region is CASSKGGGHRPPNYGYTF. CDR3 sequence (DNA): TGTGCCAGCAGCAAAGGTGGTGGTCACAGGCCGCCAAACTATGGCTACACCTTC.

The chain combines TRBV9 with TRBJ1-3; D not resolved. V lost 3 bases to trimming and J lost 0 bases, with 16 bases between them. The germline V gene encodes CDR1 SGDLS and CDR2 YYNGEE. The CDR3 extends over 17 amino acids. CDR3 DNA: TGTGCCAGCAGCGGTCGAGCTGTTCAACGCTCTGGAAACACCATATATTTT. Translating gives CASSGRAVQRSGNTIYF.

This rearrangement joins TRBV5-6 to TRBJ2-7, with D unclear. Looked up from germline, CDR1 is SGHDT and CDR2 is YYEEEE. V was trimmed by 0 bases and J by 0 bases, leaving 4 bases between them. The CDR3 is 13 amino acids. CDR3: CASSLGASYEQYF. CDR3 nucleotides: TGTGCCAGCAGCTTGGGAGCCTCCTACGAGCAGTACTTC. Drawing the rest from reference TRBV5-6 and TRBJ2-7, the complete variable domain is DAGVTQSPTHLIKTRGQQVTLRCSPKSGHDTVSWYQQALGQGPQFIFQYYEEEERQRGNFPDRFSGHQFPNYSSELNVNALLLGDSALYLCASSLGASYEQYFGPGTRLTVT.

This sequence joins TRBV7-9 and TRBJ2-5, with D possibly matching TRBD1 (6 bases). Germline V gene sequence: CDR1 SEHNR, CDR2 FQNEAQ (reference sequence). This CDR3 has 18 amino acids. Trimming took off 7 bases at V and 4 bases at J, with 28 bases between the two ends. The CDR3 DNA reads as TGTGCCAGCATAGGGTCCCTTAGCCGCAGGGGAAGGGGAGAGACCCAGTACTTC. Protein product: CASIGSLSRRGRGETQYF. The variable domain in full, with the rest retrieved from reference TRBV7-9 and TRBJ2-5, is DTGVSQNPRHKITKRGQNVTFRCDPISEHNRLYWYRQTLGQGPEFLTYFQNEAQLEKSRLLSDRFSAERPKGSFSTLEIQRTEQGDSAMYLCASIGSLSRRGRGETQYFGPGTRLLVL.

This clone was counted a few times. This rearrangement joins TRBV7-8 to TRBJ1-1; tentatively, D is TRBD1 (5 bases). V was shortened by 2 bases and J by 0 bases, with 10 bases between the two germline ends. The germline V gene has CDR1 SGHVS and CDR2 FQNEAQ. CDR3 length: 15 residues. The CDR3 nucleotides read TGTGCCAGCAGCTTATGGGGACTTATGAACACTGAAGCTTTCTTT. Amino acids: CASSLWGLMNTEAFF.